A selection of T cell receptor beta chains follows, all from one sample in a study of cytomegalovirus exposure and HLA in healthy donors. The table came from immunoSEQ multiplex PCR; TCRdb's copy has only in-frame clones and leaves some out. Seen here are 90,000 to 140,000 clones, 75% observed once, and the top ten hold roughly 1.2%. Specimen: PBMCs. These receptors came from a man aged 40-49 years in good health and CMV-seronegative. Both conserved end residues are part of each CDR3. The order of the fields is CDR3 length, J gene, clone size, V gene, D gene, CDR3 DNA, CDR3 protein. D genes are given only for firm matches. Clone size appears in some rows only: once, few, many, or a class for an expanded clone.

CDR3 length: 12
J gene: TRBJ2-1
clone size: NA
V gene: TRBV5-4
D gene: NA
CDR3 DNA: TGTGCCAGCAGCGTGGACTTGTCTGAGCAGTTCTTC
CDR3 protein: CASSVDLSEQFF

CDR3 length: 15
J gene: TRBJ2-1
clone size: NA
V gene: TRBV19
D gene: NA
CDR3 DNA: TGTGCCAGTATGGGGAGGGGGAGGGTGGGGAATGAGCAGTTCTTC
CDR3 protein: CASMGRGRVGNEQFF

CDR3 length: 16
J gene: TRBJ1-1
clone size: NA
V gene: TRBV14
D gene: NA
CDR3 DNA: TGTGCCAGCAGCCCCTGGGGGAGGGGGGCAAACACTGAAGCTTTCTTT
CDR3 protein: CASSPWGRGANTEAFF

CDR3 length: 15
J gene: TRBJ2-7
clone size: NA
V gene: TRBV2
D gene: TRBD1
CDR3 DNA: TGTGCCAGCAGTGCTCAGGGACAGGAGTTTAACGAGCAGTACTTC
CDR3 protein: CASSAQGQEFNEQYF

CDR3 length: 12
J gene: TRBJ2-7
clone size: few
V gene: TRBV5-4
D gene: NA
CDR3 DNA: TGTGCCAGCAGCTTTGGGGACACTACCTTGTACTTC
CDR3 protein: CASSFGDTTLYF

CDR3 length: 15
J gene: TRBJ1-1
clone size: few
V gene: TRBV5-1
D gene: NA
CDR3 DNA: TGCGCCAGCAGCTTAACGACAGTATCGAACACTGAAGCTTTCTTT
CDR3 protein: CASSLTTVSNTEAFF

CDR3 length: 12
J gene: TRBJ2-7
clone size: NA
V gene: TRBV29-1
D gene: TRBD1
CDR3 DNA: TGCAGCGTTGAAAAGGACAGGGGGGAGCAGTACTTC
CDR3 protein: CSVEKDRGEQYF

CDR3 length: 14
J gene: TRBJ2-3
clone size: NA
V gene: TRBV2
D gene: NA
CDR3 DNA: TGTGCCAGCATTAAAACTGGGGCCACAGATACGCAGTATTTT
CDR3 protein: CASIKTGATDTQYF

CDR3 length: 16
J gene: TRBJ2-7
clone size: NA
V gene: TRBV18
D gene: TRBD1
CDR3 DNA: TGTGCCAGCTCACCTGCGGGCAGGGGGCAAGTCTACGAGCAGTACTTC
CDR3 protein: CASSPAGRGQVYEQYF

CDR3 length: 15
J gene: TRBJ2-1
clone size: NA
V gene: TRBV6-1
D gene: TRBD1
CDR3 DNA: TGTGCCAGCAGAGGCTCGGACAGGCTCTACAATGAGCAGTTCTTC
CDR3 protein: CASRGSDRLYNEQFF

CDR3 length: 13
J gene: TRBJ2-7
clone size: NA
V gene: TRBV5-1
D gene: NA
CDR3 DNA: TGCGCCAGCAGCTTGGCAGGCAGCAGAGAGCAGTACTTC
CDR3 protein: CASSLAGSREQYF

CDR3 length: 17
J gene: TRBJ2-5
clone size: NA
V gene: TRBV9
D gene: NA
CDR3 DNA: TGTGCCAGCAGCGTAGCCCCCAGTAACAGGAACGGAGAGACCCAGTACTTC
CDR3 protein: CASSVAPSNRNGETQYF

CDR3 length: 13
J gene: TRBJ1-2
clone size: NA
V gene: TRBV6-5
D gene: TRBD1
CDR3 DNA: TGTGCCAGCCTCGGACAGGGGCACTATGGCTACACCTTC
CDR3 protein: CASLGQGHYGYTF

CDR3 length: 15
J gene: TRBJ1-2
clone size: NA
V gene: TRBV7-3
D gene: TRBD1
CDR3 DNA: TGTGCCAGCAGCTCGGATAACAGGGGCCCTTGGGGCTACACCTTC
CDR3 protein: CASSSDNRGPWGYTF

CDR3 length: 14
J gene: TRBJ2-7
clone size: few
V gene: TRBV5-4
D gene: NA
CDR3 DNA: TGTGCCAGGGACCCGGGACCGGGACTTTACGAGCAGTACTTC
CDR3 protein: CARDPGPGLYEQYF

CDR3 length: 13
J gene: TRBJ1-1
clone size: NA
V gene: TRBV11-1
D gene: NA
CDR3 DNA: TGTGCCAGCAGCTTCACTACAGGGAACGAAGCTTTCTTT
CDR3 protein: CASSFTTGNEAFF

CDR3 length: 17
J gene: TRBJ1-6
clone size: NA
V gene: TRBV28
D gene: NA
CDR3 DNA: TGTGCCAGCAGTTTGAAAGCTGTATGGGACATTAATTCACCCCTCCACTTT
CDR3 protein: CASSLKAVWDINSPLHF

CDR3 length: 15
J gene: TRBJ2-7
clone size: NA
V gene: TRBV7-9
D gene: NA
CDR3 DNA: TGTGCCAGCAGCTTAGTAGCAGACTTCTCCTACGAGCAGTACTTC
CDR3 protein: CASSLVADFSYEQYF

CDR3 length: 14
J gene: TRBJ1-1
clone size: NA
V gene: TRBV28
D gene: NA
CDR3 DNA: TGTGCCAGCAGTTTATCACACGTCAACACTGAAGCTTTCTTT
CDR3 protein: CASSLSHVNTEAFF

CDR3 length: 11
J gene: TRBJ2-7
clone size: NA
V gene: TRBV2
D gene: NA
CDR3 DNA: TGTGCCAGCCAGATTTCCTACGAGCAGTACTTC
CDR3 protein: CASQISYEQYF

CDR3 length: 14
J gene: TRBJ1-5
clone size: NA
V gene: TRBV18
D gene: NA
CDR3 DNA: TGTGCCAGCTCCCCCGGGACTGAACCTCAGCCCCAGCATTTT
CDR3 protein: CASSPGTEPQPQHF

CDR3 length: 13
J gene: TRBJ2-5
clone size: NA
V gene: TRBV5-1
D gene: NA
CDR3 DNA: TGCGCCAGCCATGAAACAGGGTTGGAGACCCAGTACTTC
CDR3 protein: CASHETGLETQYF

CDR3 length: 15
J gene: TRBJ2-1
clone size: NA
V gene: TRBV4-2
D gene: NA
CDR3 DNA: TGTGCCAGCAGCCGTGGGGACATGACCTACAATGAGCAGTTCTTC
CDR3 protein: CASSRGDMTYNEQFF

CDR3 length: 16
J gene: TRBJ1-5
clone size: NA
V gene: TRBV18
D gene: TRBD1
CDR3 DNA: TGTGCCAGCTCACCCGGGGACAGGGACAGCAATCAGCCCCAGCATTTT
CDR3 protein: CASSPGDRDSNQPQHF

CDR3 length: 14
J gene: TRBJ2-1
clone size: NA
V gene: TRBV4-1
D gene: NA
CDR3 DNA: TGCGCCAGCAGCCGCCCCACCGTCGGCAATGAGCAGTTCTTC
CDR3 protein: CASSRPTVGNEQFF

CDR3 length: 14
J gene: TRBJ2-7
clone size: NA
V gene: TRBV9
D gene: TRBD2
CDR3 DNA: TGTGCCAGCACTGAGGGACTAGGGGTCCGCGAGCAGCACTTC
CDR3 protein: CASTEGLGVREQHF

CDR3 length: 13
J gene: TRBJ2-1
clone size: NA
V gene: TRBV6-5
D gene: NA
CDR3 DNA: TGTGCCAGCAGTTATCCAGGGGACAATGAGCAGTTCTTC
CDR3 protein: CASSYPGDNEQFF

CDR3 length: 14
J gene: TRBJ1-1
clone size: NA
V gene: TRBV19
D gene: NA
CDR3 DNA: TGTGCCAGTAGCACCACGGGGGGGACCACTGAAGCTTTCTTT
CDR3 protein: CASSTTGGTTEAFF

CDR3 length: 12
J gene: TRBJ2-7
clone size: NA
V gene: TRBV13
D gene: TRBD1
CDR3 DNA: TGTGCCACCTCTGTAGGGGGCGGGGAGCAGTACTTC
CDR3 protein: CATSVGGGEQYF

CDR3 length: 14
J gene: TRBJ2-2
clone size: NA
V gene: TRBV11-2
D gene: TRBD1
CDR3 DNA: TGTGCCAGCAGCTGGGACAGATTCACCGGGGAGCTGTTTTTT
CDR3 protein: CASSWDRFTGELFF

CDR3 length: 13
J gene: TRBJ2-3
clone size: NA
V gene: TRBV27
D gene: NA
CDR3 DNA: TGTGCCAGCAGCCGACTCCTCACAGATACGCAGTATTTT
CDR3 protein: CASSRLLTDTQYF

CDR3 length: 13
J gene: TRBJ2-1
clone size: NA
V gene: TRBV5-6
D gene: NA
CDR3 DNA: TGTGCCAGCAGCGTCGGGAGTTACAATGAGCAGTTCTTC
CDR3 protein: CASSVGSYNEQFF

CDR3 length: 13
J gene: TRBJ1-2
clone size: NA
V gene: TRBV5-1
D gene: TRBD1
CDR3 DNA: TGCGCCAGCAGCTCTGGGACAGGGGACGGCTACACCTTC
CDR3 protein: CASSSGTGDGYTF

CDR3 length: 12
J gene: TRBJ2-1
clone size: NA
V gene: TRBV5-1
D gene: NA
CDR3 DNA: TGCGCCAGCAGCGCACAGGGTTATGAGCAGTTCTTC
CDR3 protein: CASSAQGYEQFF

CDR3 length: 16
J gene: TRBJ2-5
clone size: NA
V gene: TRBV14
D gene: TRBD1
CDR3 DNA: TGTGCCAGCAGCCAAGTCGCCGGGGGACAGGGACAGACCCAGTACTTC
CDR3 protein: CASSQVAGGQGQTQYF

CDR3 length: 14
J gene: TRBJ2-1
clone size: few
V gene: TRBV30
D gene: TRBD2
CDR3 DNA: TGTGCCTGGAACAGCGGGAGGGAACACAATGAGCAGTTCTTC
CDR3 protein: CAWNSGREHNEQFF

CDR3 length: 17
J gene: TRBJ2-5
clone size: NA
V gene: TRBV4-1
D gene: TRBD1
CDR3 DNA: TGCGCCAGCAGCCAAGCGGAATTGACAGGGCCCCAAGAGACCCAGTACTTC
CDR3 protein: CASSQAELTGPQETQYF

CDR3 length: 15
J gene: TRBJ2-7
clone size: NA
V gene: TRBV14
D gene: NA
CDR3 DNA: TGTGCCAGCAGCCAAGTTGGCAGGGTCCCCTACGAGCAGTACTTC
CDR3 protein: CASSQVGRVPYEQYF

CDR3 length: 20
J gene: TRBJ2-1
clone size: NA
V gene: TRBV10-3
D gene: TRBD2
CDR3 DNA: TGTGCCATCAGTGAGGCCCTACTAGCGGGAGAATCACTCTCCTACAATGAGCAGTTCTTC
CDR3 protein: CAISEALLAGESLSYNEQFF

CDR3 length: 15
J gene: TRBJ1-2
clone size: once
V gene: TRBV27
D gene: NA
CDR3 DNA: TGTGCCAGCAGTTTAATCCGGGGGGCGATGCGGGGCTACACCTTC
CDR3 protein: CASSLIRGAMRGYTF

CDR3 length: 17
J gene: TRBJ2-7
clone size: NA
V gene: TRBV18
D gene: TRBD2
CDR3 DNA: TGTGCCAGCTCACCACCGGGACTAGCGGGAGGGCCGGGGGAGCAGTACTTC
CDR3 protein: CASSPPGLAGGPGEQYF

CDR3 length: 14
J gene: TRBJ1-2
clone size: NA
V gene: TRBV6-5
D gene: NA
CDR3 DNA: TGTGCCAGCAGTTACGTTGTAGGGGGCTATGGCTACACCTTC
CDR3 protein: CASSYVVGGYGYTF

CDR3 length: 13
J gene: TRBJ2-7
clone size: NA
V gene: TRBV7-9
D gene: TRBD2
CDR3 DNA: TGTGCCAGCGAAAGCGGGAGGGCCTACGAGCAGTACTTC
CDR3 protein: CASESGRAYEQYF

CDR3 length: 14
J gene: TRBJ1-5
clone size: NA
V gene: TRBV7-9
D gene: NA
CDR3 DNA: TGTGCCAGCAGCCCCAGGGGCGATAATCAGCCCCAGCATTTT
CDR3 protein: CASSPRGDNQPQHF

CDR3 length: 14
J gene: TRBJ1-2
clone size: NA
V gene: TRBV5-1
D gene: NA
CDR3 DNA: TGCGCCAGCAGCTTTAGGACAGCTAACTATGGCTACACCTTC
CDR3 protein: CASSFRTANYGYTF

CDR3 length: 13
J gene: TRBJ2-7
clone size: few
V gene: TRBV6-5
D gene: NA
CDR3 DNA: TGTGCCAGCAGTTACCAGTCCTCCTACGAGCAGTACTTC
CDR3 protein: CASSYQSSYEQYF

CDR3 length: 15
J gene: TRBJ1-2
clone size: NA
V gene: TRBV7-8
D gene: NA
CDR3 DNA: TGTGCCAGCAGCACCCGGACAGAAACTAACTATGGCTACACCTTC
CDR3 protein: CASSTRTETNYGYTF